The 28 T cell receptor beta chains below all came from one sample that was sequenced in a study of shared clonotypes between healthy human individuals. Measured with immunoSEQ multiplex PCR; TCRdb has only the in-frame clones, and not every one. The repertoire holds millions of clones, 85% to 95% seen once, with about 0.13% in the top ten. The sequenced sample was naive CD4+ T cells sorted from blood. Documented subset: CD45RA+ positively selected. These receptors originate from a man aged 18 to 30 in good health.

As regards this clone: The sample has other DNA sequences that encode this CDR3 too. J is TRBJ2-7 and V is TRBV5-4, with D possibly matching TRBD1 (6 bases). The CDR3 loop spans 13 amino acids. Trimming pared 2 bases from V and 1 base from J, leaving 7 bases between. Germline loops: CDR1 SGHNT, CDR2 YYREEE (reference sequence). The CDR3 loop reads CASSLGQSYEQYF. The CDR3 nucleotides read TGTGCCAGCAGCTTAGGACAGTCCTACGAGCAGTACTTC.

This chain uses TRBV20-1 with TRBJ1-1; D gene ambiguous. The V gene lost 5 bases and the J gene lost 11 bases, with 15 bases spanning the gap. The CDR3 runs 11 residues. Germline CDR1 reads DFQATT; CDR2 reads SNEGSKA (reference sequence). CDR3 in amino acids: CSASGLPGAFF. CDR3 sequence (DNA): TGCAGTGCTTCGGGTCTCCCGGGGGCTTTCTTT.

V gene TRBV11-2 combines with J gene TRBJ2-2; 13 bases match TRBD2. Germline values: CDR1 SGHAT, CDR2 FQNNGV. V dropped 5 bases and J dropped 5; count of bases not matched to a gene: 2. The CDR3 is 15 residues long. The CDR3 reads CASSVGLAGTGELFF. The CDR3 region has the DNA TGTGCCAGCAGCGTGGGACTAGCGGGAACCGGGGAGCTGTTTTTT.

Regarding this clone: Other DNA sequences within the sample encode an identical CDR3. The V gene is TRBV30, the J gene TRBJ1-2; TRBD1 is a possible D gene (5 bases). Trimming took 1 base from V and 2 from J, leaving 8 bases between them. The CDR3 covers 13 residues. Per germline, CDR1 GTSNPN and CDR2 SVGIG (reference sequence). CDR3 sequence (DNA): TGTGCCTGGAGTGACGGGGGGAACTATGGCTACACCTTC. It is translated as CAWSDGGNYGYTF.

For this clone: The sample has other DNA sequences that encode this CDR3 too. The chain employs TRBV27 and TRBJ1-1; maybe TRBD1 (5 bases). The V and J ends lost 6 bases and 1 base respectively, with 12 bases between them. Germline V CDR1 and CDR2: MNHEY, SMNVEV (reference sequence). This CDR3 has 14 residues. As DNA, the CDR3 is TGTGCCAGCAGACCTGGGACGGCGAACACTGAAGCTTTCTTT. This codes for CASRPGTANTEAFF.

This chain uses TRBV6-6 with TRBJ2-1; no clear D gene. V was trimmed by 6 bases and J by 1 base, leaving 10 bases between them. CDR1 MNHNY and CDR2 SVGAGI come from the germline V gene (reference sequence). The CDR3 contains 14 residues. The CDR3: CASSEQPSYNEQFF. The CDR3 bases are TGTGCCAGCAGCGAACAGCCTTCCTACAATGAGCAGTTCTTC.

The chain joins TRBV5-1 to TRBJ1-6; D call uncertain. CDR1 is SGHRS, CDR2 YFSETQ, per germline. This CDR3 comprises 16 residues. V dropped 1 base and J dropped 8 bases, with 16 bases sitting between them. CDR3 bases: TGCGCCAGCAGCTTGTCGGCGACCGGCCGTGATTCACCCCTCCACTTT. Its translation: CASSLSATGRDSPLHF.

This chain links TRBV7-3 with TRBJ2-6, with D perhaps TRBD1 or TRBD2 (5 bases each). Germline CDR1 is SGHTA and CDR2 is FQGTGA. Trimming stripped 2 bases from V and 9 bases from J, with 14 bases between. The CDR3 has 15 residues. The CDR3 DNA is TGTGCCAGCAGCTTACGGCAGGGAGAGGGCAACGTCCTGACTTTC. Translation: CASSLRQGEGNVLTF.

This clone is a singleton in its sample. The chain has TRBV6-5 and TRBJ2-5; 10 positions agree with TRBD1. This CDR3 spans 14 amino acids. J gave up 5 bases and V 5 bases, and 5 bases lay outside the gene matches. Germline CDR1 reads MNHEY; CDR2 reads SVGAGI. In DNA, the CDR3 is TGTGCCAGCAGTGAGACAGGGGGCTGGGAGACCCAGTACTTC. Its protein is CASSETGGWETQYF.

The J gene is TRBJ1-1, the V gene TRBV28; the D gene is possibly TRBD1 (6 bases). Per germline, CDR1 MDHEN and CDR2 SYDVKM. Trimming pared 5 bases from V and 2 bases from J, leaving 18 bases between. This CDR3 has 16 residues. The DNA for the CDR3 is TGTGCCAGCAGTCTGTACATCCTCAGGGGTAACACTGAAGCTTTCTTT. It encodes CASSLYILRGNTEAFF.

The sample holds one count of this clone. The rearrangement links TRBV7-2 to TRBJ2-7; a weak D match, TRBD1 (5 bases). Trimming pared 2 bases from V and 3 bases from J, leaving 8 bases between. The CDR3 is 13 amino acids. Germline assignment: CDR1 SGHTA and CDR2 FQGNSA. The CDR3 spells CASSLTTDYEQYF. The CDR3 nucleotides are TGTGCCAGCAGCTTAACGACAGACTACGAGCAGTACTTC.

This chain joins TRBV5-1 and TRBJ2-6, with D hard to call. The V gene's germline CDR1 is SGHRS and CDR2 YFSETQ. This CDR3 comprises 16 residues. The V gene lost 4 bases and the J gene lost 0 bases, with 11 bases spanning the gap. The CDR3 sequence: CASSLTTSSGANVLTF. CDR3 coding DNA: TGCGCCAGCAGCCTAACAACCTCCTCTGGGGCCAACGTCCTGACTTTC.

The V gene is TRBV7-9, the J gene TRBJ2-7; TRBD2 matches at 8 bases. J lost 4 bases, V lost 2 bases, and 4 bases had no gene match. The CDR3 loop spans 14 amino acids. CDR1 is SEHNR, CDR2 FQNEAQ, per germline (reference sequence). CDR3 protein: CASSLLTSEYEQYF. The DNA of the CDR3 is TGTGCCAGCAGCTTATTGACTAGCGAGTACGAGCAGTACTTC.

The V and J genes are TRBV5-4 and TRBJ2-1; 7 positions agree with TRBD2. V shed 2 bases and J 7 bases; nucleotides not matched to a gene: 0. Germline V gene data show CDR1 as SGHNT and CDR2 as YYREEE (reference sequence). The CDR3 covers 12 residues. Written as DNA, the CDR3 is TGTGCCAGCAGCTTACTAGCGAATGAGCAGTTCTTC. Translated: CASSLLANEQFF.

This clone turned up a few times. The CDR3 DNA reads as TGTGCCAGCAGACCGGACAGGGGTAACACCGGGGAGCTGTTTTTT. As protein: CASRPDRGNTGELFF. The chain uses TRBV2 and TRBJ2-2; 9 bases agree with TRBD1. Looked up from germline, CDR1 is SNHLY and CDR2 is FYNNEI. The CDR3 loop spans 15 amino acids. V was pared by 6 bases and J by 2 bases, with 4 bases of the junction left unmatched.

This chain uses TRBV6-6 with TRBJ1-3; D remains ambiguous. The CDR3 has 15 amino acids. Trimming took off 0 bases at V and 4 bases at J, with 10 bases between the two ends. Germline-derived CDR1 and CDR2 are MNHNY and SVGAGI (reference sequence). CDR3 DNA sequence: TGTGCCAGCAGTTACTCGGTGGATTCAGGAAACACCATATATTTT. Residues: CASSYSVDSGNTIYF.

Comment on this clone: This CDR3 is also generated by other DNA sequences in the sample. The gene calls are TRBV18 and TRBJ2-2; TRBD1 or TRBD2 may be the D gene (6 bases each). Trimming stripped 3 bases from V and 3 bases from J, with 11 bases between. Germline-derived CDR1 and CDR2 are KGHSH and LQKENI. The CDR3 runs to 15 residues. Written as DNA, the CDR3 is TGTGCCAGCTCACCCCTAGGGGGGTACACCGGGGAGCTGTTTTTT. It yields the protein CASSPLGGYTGELFF. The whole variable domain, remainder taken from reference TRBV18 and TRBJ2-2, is NAGVMQNPRHLVRRRGQEARLRCSPMKGHSHVYWYRQLPEEGLKFMVYLQKENIIDESGMPKERFSAEFPKEGPSILRIQQVVRGDSAAYFCASSPLGGYTGELFFGEGSRLTVL.

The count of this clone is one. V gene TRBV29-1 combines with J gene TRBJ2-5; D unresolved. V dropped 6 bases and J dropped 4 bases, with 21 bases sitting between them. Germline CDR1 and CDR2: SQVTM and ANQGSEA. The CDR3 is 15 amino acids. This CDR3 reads CSVAQNLLLGETQYF. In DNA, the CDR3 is TGCAGCGTCGCCCAAAACCTTCTTTTGGGAGAGACCCAGTACTTC. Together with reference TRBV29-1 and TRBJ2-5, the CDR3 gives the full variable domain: SAVISQKPSRDICQRGTSLTIQCQVDSQVTMMFWYRQQPGQSLTLIATANQGSEATYESGFVIDKFPISRPNLTFSTLTVSNMSPEDSSIYLCSVAQNLLLGETQYFGPGTRLLVL.

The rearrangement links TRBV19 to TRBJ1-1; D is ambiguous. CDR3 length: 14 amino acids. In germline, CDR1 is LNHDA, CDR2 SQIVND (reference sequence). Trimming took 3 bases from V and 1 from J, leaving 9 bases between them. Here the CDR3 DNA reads TGTGCCAGTAGTATTAGCTCGGCGAACACTGAAGCTTTCTTT. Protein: CASSISSANTEAFF.

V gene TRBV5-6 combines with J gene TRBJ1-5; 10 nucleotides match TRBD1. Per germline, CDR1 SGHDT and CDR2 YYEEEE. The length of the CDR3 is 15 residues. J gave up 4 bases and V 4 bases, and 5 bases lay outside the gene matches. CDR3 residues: CASSRDRGRNQPQHF. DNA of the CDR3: TGTGCCAGCAGCCGGGACAGGGGCCGAAATCAGCCCCAGCATTTT.

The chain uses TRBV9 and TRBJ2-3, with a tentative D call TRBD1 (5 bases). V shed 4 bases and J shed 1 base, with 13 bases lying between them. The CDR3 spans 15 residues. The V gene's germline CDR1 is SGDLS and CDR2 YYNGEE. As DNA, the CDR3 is TGTGCCAGCAGCAAGTGGCAGGGTGGCACAGATACGCAGTATTTT. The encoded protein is CASSKWQGGTDTQYF.

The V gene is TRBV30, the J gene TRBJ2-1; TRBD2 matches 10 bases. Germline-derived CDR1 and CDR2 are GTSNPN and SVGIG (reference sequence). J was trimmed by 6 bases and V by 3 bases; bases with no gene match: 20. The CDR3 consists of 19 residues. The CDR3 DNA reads TGTGCCTGGAGCGCACTAACTGAGTGGTTGGCTAGCGGGGGCAATGAGCAGTTCTTC. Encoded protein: CAWSALTEWLASGGNEQFF.

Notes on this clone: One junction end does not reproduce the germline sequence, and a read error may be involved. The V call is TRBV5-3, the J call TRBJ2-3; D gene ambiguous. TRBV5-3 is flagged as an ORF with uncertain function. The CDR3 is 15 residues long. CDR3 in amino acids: CASSLMIGETDTQYF. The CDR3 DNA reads TGTGCCAGCAGCTTGATGATAGGAGAGACAGATACGCAGTATTTT.

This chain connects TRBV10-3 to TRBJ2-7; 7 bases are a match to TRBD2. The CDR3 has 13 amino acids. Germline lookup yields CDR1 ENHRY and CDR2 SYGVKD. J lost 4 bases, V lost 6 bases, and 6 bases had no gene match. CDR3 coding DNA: TGTGCCATCAGCGTAGCGGGTTCATACGAGCAGTACTTC. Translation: CAISVAGSYEQYF.

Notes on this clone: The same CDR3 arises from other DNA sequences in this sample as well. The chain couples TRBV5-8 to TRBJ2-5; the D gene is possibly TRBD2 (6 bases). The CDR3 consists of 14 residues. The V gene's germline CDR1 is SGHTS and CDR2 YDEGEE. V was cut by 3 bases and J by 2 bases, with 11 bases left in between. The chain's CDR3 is CASSSGLGQETQYF. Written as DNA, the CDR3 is TGTGCCAGCAGCTCGGGACTTGGACAAGAGACCCAGTACTTC.

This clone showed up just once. This CDR3 reads CASSRDREGRETQYF. The CDR3 DNA reads TGCGCCAGCAGCCGGGACAGGGAGGGAAGAGAGACCCAGTACTTC. The chain joins TRBV5-1 to TRBJ2-5; TRBD1 agrees at 9 bases. The V gene's germline CDR1 is SGHRS and CDR2 YFSETQ. CDR3 size: 15 residues. The trim removed 4 bases at V and 4 bases at J, leaving 8 bases unmatched.

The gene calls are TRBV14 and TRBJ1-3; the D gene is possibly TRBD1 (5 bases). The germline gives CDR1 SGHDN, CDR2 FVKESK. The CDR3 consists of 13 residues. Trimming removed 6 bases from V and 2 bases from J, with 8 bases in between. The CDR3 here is CASRGAPGNTIYF. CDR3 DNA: TGTGCCAGCAGAGGGGCACCTGGAAACACCATATATTTT. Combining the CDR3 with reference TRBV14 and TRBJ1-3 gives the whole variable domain EAGVTQFPSHSVIEKGQTVTLRCDPISGHDNLYWYRRVMGKEIKFLLHFVKESKQDESGMPNNRFLAERTGGTYSTLKVQPAELEDSGVYFCASRGAPGNTIYFGEGSWLTVV.

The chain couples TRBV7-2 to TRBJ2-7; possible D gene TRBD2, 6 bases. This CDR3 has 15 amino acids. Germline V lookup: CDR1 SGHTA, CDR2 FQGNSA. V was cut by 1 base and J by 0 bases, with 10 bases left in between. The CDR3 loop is CASSLDGSFSYEQYF. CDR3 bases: TGTGCCAGCAGCTTAGACGGGAGTTTCTCCTACGAGCAGTACTTC.